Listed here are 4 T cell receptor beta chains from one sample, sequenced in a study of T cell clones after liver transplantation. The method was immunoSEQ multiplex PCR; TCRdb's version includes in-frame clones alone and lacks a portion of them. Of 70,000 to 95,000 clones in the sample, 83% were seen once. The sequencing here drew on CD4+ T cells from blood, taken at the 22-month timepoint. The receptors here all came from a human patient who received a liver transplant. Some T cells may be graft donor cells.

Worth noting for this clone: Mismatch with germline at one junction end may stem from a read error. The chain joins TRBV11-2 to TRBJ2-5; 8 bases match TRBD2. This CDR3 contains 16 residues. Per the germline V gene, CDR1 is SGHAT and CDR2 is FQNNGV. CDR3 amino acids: CASSVEVAGYQETQYF. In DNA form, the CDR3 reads TGTGCCAGCAGCGTAGAGGTAGCGGGGTACCAAGAGACCCAGTACTTC.

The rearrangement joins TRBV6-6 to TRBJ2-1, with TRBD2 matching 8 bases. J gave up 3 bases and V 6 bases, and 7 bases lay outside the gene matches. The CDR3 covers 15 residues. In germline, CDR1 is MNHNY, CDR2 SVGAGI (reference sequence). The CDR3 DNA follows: TGTGCCAGCAGCCCCGGACTAGCCCGCTACAATGAGCAGTTCTTC. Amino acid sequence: CASSPGLARYNEQFF.

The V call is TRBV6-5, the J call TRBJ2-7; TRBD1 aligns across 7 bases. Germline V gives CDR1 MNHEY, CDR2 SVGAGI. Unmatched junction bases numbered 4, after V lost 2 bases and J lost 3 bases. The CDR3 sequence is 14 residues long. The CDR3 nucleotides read TGTGCCAGCAGTTACAGGGACAGAAACTACGAGCAGTACTTC. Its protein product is CASSYRDRNYEQYF.

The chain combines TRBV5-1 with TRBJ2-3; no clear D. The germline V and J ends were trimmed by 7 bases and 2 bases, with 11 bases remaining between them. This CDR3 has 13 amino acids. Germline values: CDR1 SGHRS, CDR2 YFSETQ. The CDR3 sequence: CASEKGFTDTQYF. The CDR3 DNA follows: TGCGCCAGCGAAAAGGGTTTCACAGATACGCAGTATTTT.